A selection of T cell receptor beta chains follows, all from one sample in a study of graft-versus-host responses after intestinal transplantation. No antigen has been identified for these receptors. The assay was immunoSEQ multiplex PCR, and TCRdb's table has in-frame clones only and misses some. The table shows about 93,000 clones, with roughly 91% occurring only once. Here the sequenced sample was unstimulated CD8+ T cells sorted from spleen or lymph node cells, taken before intestinal transplant. All receptors come from a human donor who received an intestinal transplant. Each CDR3 is given with its conserved first and last residue. Each record gives: V gene, J gene, clone size, D gene, CDR3 protein, CDR3 DNA. D genes are given only for firm matches. A row's size may be missing; if present it is once, few, many or a size class.

v_call: TRBV13
j_call: TRBJ1-5
clone_size: NA
d_call: NA
cdr3_aa: CASSLAGSSNQPQHF
cdr3_nt: TGTGCCAGCAGCTTAGCAGGGTCCAGCAATCAGCCCCAGCATTTT

v_call: TRBV7-9
j_call: TRBJ1-6
clone_size: NA
d_call: NA
cdr3_aa: CASSLATGFSPLHF
cdr3_nt: TGTGCCAGCAGCTTAGCTACTGGTTTTTCACCCCTCCACTTT

v_call: TRBV7-2
j_call: TRBJ1-3
clone_size: few
d_call: NA
cdr3_aa: CASSTDSSSGNTIYF
cdr3_nt: TGTGCCAGCAGCACGGACAGTTCCTCTGGAAACACCATATATTTT

v_call: TRBV19
j_call: TRBJ1-1
clone_size: NA
d_call: TRBD1
cdr3_aa: CASSMDFVGTVEAFF
cdr3_nt: TGTGCCAGTAGTATGGATTTTGTAGGGACAGTTGAAGCTTTCTTT

v_call: TRBV30
j_call: TRBJ2-7
clone_size: NA
d_call: TRBD1
cdr3_aa: CAWSWTGGNEQYF
cdr3_nt: TGTGCCTGGAGCTGGACAGGGGGCAACGAGCAGTACTTC

v_call: TRBV5-1
j_call: TRBJ1-5
clone_size: once
d_call: NA
cdr3_aa: CASSLSQNQPQHF
cdr3_nt: TGCGCCAGCAGCTTGTCACAGAATCAGCCCCAGCATTTT

v_call: TRBV4-1
j_call: TRBJ2-1
clone_size: NA
d_call: NA
cdr3_aa: CASSQHFAGQEQFF
cdr3_nt: TGCGCCAGCAGCCAACACTTCGCTGGACAGGAGCAGTTCTTC

v_call: TRBV4-1
j_call: TRBJ1-5
clone_size: NA
d_call: NA
cdr3_aa: CASSQEGAGYNQPQHF
cdr3_nt: TGCGCCAGCAGCCAAGAAGGGGCAGGATACAATCAGCCCCAGCATTTT

v_call: TRBV7-8
j_call: TRBJ2-3
clone_size: NA
d_call: NA
cdr3_aa: CASSLIVAGTDTQYF
cdr3_nt: TGTGCCAGCAGCCTCATTGTGGCGGGCACAGATACGCAGTATTTT

v_call: TRBV11-2
j_call: TRBJ1-1
clone_size: NA
d_call: NA
cdr3_aa: CASSSDDVWTDTEAFF
cdr3_nt: TGTGCCAGCAGCTCGGACGACGTCTGGACAGACACTGAAGCTTTCTTT

v_call: TRBV6-6
j_call: TRBJ2-3
clone_size: NA
d_call: TRBD2
cdr3_aa: CALTGGSTDTQYF
cdr3_nt: TGTGCTCTAACGGGGGGAAGCACAGATACGCAGTATTTT